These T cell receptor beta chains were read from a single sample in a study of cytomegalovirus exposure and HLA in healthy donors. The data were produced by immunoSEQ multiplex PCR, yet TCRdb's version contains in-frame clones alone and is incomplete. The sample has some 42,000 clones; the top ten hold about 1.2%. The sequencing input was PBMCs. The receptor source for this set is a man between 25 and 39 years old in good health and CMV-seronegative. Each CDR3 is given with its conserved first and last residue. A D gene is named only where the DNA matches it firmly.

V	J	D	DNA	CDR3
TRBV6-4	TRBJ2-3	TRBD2	TGTGCCAGCAGTGATGGGACTAGCGGGGACACAGATACGCAGTATTTT	CASSDGTSGDTDTQYF
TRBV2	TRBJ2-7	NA	TGTGCCAGCCGCGGGGCCACCTACGAGCAGTACTTC	CASRGATYEQYF
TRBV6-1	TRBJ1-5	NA	TGTGCCAGCAGTGAAGCAGGGGGACGCAATCAGCCCCAGCATTTT	CASSEAGGRNQPQHF
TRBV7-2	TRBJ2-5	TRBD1	TGTGCCAGCAGCCCCGGACAGGGAGCGGAGACCCAGTACTTC	CASSPGQGAETQYF
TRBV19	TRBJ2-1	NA	TGTGCCAGTAGTAGTCTCACACCCCCCTCGAATGAGCAGTTCTTC	CASSSLTPPSNEQFF
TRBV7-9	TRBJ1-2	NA	TGTGCCAGCAGCGCCGCCTTGGGACAAGGGCCGCGGGGCTACACCTTC	CASSAALGQGPRGYTF
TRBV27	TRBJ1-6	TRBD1	TGTGCCAGCAGTTTAGGCTCAGGGGGCTGGACACCCCTCCACTTT	CASSLGSGGWTPLHF
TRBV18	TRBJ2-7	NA	TGTGCCAGCTCATCAGGGGTGGCCTACGAGCAGTACTTC	CASSSGVAYEQYF
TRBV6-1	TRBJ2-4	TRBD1	TGTGCCAGCAGTGCCCTACAGGGGATGGCCAAAAACATTCAGTACTTC	CASSALQGMAKNIQYF
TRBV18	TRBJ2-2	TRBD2	TGTGCCAGCTCACCAGAACTAGCGGGACGGACCGGGGAGCTGTTTTTT	CASSPELAGRTGELFF
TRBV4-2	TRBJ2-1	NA	TGTGCCAGCAGCCAAGATCCTAGCATGGATGAGCAGTTCTTC	CASSQDPSMDEQFF
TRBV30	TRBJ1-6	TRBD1	TGTGCCTGGAAGGGGACAGGGAATTCACCCCTCCACTTT	CAWKGTGNSPLHF
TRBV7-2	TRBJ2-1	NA	TGTGCCAGCAGCTTAAGATACCCCGGGACTTACCACAATGAGCAGTTCTTC	CASSLRYPGTYHNEQFF
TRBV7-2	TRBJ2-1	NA	TGTGCCAGCAGCTTCGTCGGACTGGGCCTCGATGAGCAGTTCTTC	CASSFVGLGLDEQFF
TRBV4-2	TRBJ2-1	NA	TGTGCCAGCAGCCAAGATTTTTCGGGGAGCCCCGGGGATGAGCAGTTCTTC	CASSQDFSGSPGDEQFF
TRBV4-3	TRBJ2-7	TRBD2	TGCGCCAGCAGCAAAACCGGGACTAGCGGGAGTTACGAGCAGTACTTC	CASSKTGTSGSYEQYF
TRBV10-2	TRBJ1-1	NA	TGCGCCAGCAGTGAGTCGGGGAGGGGGAACACTGAAGCTTTCTTT	CASSESGRGNTEAFF
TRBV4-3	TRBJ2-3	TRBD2	TGCGCCAGCAGCCACGGACTAGCGGTGCGCACAGATACGCAGTATTTT	CASSHGLAVRTDTQYF
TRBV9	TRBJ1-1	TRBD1	TGTGCCAGCAGCATGACAGGGGGAAACACTGAAGCTTTCTTT	CASSMTGGNTEAFF
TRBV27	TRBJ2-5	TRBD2	TGTGCCAGCGGGGGACTAGCGGGAGGAAAAGAGACCCAGTACTTC	CASGGLAGGKETQYF
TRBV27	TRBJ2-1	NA	TGTGCCAGCAGGAGAAACTCCTACAATGAGCAGTTCTTC	CASRRNSYNEQFF
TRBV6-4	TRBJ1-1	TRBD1	TGTGCCAGCAGCGTGGGACAGGGGAGAACTCACACTGAAGCTTTCTTT	CASSVGQGRTHTEAFF
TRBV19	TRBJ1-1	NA	TGTGCCAGTAGTACAGCGGGACGGACCATGAACACTGAAGCTTTCTTT	CASSTAGRTMNTEAFF
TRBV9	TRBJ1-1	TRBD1	TGTGCCAGCAGCGTGAGGGACAGGGGTGGGGCTGAAGCTTTCTTT	CASSVRDRGGAEAFF
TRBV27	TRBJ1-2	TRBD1	TGTGCCAGCAGTTTCCCAGGGGACAGACCAGAGGGCTACACCTTC	CASSFPGDRPEGYTF
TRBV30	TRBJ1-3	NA	TGTGCCTGGACCAACGTACAAGGAAACACCATATATTTT	CAWTNVQGNTIYF
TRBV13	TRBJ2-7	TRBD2	TGTGCCAGCAGCTCCCGTTGGACTAGCGGGAGTGGCGCCTACGAGCAGTACTTC	CASSSRWTSGSGAYEQYF
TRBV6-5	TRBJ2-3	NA	TGTGCCAGCAGTTACTCGGTAACTAGCTACGAGGGAACGCAGTATTTT	CASSYSVTSYEGTQYF
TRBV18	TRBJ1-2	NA	TGTGCCAGCTCACCATCAGGGGCCAACTATGGCTACACCTTC	CASSPSGANYGYTF
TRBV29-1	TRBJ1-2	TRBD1	TGCAGCGTTGAAGGAGGACAGGGATATGGCTACACCTTC	CSVEGGQGYGYTF
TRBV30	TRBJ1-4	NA	TGTGCCTGGAGAGAAAGGGGTAATGAAAAACTGTTTTTT	CAWRERGNEKLFF
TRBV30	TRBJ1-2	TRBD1	TGTGCCTGGAGCCGGACAGGGACCGCTTGGGGCTACACCTTC	CAWSRTGTAWGYTF
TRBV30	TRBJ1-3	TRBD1	TGTGCCTGGACCCGGGACAGGGGGGCTGGAAACACCATATATTTT	CAWTRDRGAGNTIYF
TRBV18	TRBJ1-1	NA	TGTGCCAGCTCACCATTATCAGGGAACACTGAAGCTTTCTTT	CASSPLSGNTEAFF
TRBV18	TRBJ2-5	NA	TGTGCCAGCTCACCAGGCAGCCAAGAGACCCAGTACTTC	CASSPGSQETQYF
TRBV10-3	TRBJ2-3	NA	TGTGCCATCAGTGAGTCGCGGGACAGAGATACGCAGTATTTT	CAISESRDRDTQYF
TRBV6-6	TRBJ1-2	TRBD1	TGTGCCAGCACGACAGGGACGTATGGCTACACCTTC	CASTTGTYGYTF
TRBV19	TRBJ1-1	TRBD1	TGTGCCAGTAGCCTCCGGGACAGGAACACTGAAGCTTTCTTT	CASSLRDRNTEAFF
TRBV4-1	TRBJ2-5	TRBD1	TGCGCCAGCAGCCAAGGACAGGGGGCTTTGGAGACCCAGTACTTC	CASSQGQGALETQYF
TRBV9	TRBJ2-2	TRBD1	TGTGCCAGCAGCGTAGCTCAGGGGGCGGTCGGGGAGCTGTTTTTT	CASSVAQGAVGELFF
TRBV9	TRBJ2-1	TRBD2	TGTGCCAGCAGCGTAGAAGGGACTAGAGGCAATGAGCAGTTCTTC	CASSVEGTRGNEQFF
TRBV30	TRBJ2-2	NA	TGTGCCTGGGAAGCCCGTCCGGTTGGGGAGCTGTTTTTT	CAWEARPVGELFF
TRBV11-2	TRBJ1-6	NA	TGTGCCAGCAGCCCCAAGAGAGGGAATTCACCCCTCCACTTT	CASSPKRGNSPLHF
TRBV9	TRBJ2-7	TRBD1	TGTGCCAGCAGCGCGAGACCTACGGGACAGGGGGCCTACGAGCAGTACTTC	CASSARPTGQGAYEQYF
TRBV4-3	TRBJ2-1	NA	TGCGCCAGCAGCCAAGATCGGGGGTTGGGCCGGTACAATGAGCAGTTCTTC	CASSQDRGLGRYNEQFF